These 26 T cell receptor beta chains share one sample of origin, sequenced in a study of OX40 agonist ivuxolimab in advanced cancers. The repertoire was sequenced with immunoSEQ multiplex PCR; TCRdb's copy has only in-frame clones and lacks some. The table shows 60,000 to 65,000 clones, with roughly 80% occurring only once. Source: CD4+ or CD8+ T cells sorted from blood, taken in a trial of the OX40 agonist ivuxolimab. These receptors all come from an adult with an advanced solid tumor such as melanoma, head and neck, liver or kidney cancer.

The rearrangement uses TRBV19 and TRBJ1-2; D is unclear. CDR3 size: 12 residues. The V gene lost 3 bases and the J gene lost 3 bases, with 5 bases spanning the gap. CDR1 is LNHDA and CDR2 is SQIVND in the germline V gene (reference sequence). The CDR3 DNA is TGTGCCAGTAGTATTTACGACTATGGCTACACCTTC. Translated: CASSIYDYGYTF.

In this sample, this clone turned up once. The rearrangement joins TRBV4-1 to TRBJ1-2, with 10 bases identical to TRBD1. The V segment lost 3 bases and the J segment 6 bases; nucleotides outside the gene matches: 13. There are 17 residues in the CDR3. The germline V gene encodes CDR1 MGHRA and CDR2 YSYEKL. CDR3 sequence: CASSQGGPIDRGHGYTF. The CDR3 bases are TGCGCCAGCAGCCAGGGCGGACCCATTGACAGGGGGCATGGCTACACCTTC.

The V gene is TRBV9, the J gene TRBJ1-1, with D maybe TRBD1 (6 bases). This CDR3 contains 16 residues. Germline V gene lookup returns CDR1 SGDLS and CDR2 YYNGEE. Trimming stripped 4 bases from V and 4 bases from J, with 20 bases between. The CDR3 loop reads CASSQGSGPRGTEAFF. The CDR3 region has the DNA TGTGCCAGCAGCCAGGGGTCCGGACCTCGAGGCACTGAAGCTTTCTTT.

V is TRBV7-2 and J is TRBJ2-7, with a tentative D call TRBD2 (6 bases). Germline assignment: CDR1 SGHTA and CDR2 FQGNSA. This CDR3 region has 14 residues. V lost 5 bases and J lost 2, with 13 bases in between. CDR3 sequence (DNA): TGTGCCAGCAGCCAGCGGACTACTGCCTACGAGCAGTACGTC. This gives the protein CASSQRTTAYEQYV.

This clone appeared once. V and J are TRBV5-4 and TRBJ2-5; D possibly corresponds to TRBD2 (6 bases). In germline, CDR1 is SGHNT, CDR2 YYREEE (reference sequence). Trimming removed 3 bases at V and 6 bases at J, with 15 bases between. The length of the CDR3 is 14 residues. The CDR3, as DNA: TGTGCCAGCAGCTCCAGTGGGGGGTGGAAGACCCAGTACTTC. Translated, it gives CASSSSGGWKTQYF.

The chain is built from TRBV5-1 and TRBJ2-3, with a possible D match to TRBD1 (5 bases). The CDR3 sequence is 14 residues long. Germline CDR1 SGHRS, CDR2 YFSETQ. Trimming removed 1 base at V and 0 bases at J, with 6 bases between. CDR3 bases: TGCGCCAGCAGCTTGTCAGGGAGCACAGATACGCAGTATTTT. The encoded protein is CASSLSGSTDTQYF.

This chain joins TRBV5-4 and TRBJ1-1, with D unclear. Per the germline V gene, CDR1 is SGHNT and CDR2 is YYREEE (reference sequence). The V end was cut by 5 bases, the J end by 0 bases, with 11 bases between. The CDR3 is made up of 14 amino acids. CDR3 sequence: CASSIPGLNTEAFF. The CDR3 DNA follows: TGTGCCAGCAGTATTCCCGGCCTGAACACTGAAGCTTTCTTT.

This clone was counted once. This chain connects TRBV13 to TRBJ1-2; possibly TRBD1 for D (5 bases). Germline V lookup: CDR1 PRHDT, CDR2 FYEKMQ (reference sequence). The CDR3 has 17 amino acids. The V end was cut by 5 bases, the J end by 8 bases, with 27 bases between. The CDR3 DNA reads as TGTGCCAGCAGCCCTAGCCCTCGGGGCCTACGTGAACGAGGCTACACCTTC. It is translated as CASSPSPRGLRERGYTF. Complete variable domain (other parts from reference TRBV13 and TRBJ1-2): AAGVIQSPRHLIKEKRETATLKCYPIPRHDTVYWYQQGPGQDPQFLISFYEKMQSDKGSIPDRFSAQQFSDYHSELNMSSLELGDSALYFCASSPSPRGLRERGYTFGSGTRLTVV.

The rearrangement uses TRBV10-2 and TRBJ1-2, with D possibly being TRBD1 (6 bases). Germline V gene lookup returns CDR1 WSHSY and CDR2 SAAADI. The CDR3 sequence is 15 residues long. Deletions cut 7 bases from V and 7 bases from J, with 22 bases between. The CDR3 nucleotides read TGCGCCAGCACCGCCGGGCCAGGGGTCGGTAGTGGCTACACCTTC. This gives the protein CASTAGPGVGSGYTF.

CDR3 sequence: CATSGIRGTQYF. The CDR3 nucleotides read TGTGCCACCAGCGGTATTAGAGGGACCCAGTACTTC. This chain joins TRBV15 and TRBJ2-5; D is ambiguous. The CDR3 is 12 residues long. V was shortened by 5 bases and J by 7 bases, with 11 bases between the two germline ends. Germline values: CDR1 LNHNV, CDR2 YYDKDF (reference sequence).

The rearrangement joins TRBV5-1 to TRBJ2-3; TRBD1 or TRBD2 may be the D gene (5 bases each). V dropped 4 bases and J dropped 0 bases, with 15 bases sitting between them. In germline, CDR1 is SGHRS, CDR2 YFSETQ. The CDR3 loop spans 16 amino acids. CDR3 bases: TGCGCCAGCAGCCCGGGGACCGCCCTAAGCACAGATACGCAGTATTTT. It codes for CASSPGTALSTDTQYF. The whole variable domain, filled in from reference TRBV5-1 and TRBJ2-3, reads KAGVTQTPRYLIKTRGQQVTLSCSPISGHRSVSWYQQTPGQGLQFLFEYFSETQRNKGNFPGRFSGRQFSNSRSEMNVSTLELGDSALYLCASSPGTALSTDTQYFGPGTRLTVL.

This chain joins TRBV12-5 and TRBJ2-7; D might be TRBD2 (6 bases). Germline lookup yields CDR1 LGHNT and CDR2 FRNRAP. The V gene lost 3 bases and the J gene lost 6 bases, with 9 bases spanning the gap. The CDR3 is made up of 12 amino acids. The CDR3 nucleotides read TGTGCTAGTGGTTTCTCCGGGGGCGAGCAGTACGTC. It is translated as CASGFSGGEQYV.

This clone turned up a few times. V usage is TRBV5-1 and J usage is TRBJ2-5; D gene unclear. This CDR3 has 14 residues. The V end lost 6 bases, the J end lost 6 bases, and 18 bases lay between the germline ends. Germline lookup yields CDR1 SGHRS and CDR2 YFSETQ. The CDR3 DNA reads as TGCGCCAGCACGCCTGGCATGGCTTCCCAGACCCAGTACTTC. It translates to CASTPGMASQTQYF.

The chain has TRBV21-1 and TRBJ2-7; TRBD1 was called by the table and not checked on the DNA. TRBV21-1 is a pseudogene locus. The CDR3 runs 12 residues. The CDR3 protein is CASQNQPCVQYV. CDR3 nucleotides: TGTGCCAGCCAAAACCAACCTTGTGTGCAGTACGTC.

This chain links TRBV30 with TRBJ1-2; TRBD1 might be the D (5 bases). The CDR3 loop spans 13 amino acids. Per the germline V gene, CDR1 is GTSNPN and CDR2 is SVGIG (reference sequence). The V end was cut by 5 bases, the J end by 2 bases, with 12 bases between. The CDR3 here is CAWWGRVNYGYTF. DNA of the CDR3: TGTGCCTGGTGGGGCAGGGTGAACTATGGCTACACCTTC. The full variable domain, in which reference TRBV30 and TRBJ1-2 provide the parts outside the CDR3, is SQTIHQWPATLVQPVGSPLSLECTVEGTSNPNLYWYRQAAGRGLQLLFYSVGIGQISSEVPQNLSASRPQDRQFILSSKKLLLSDSGFYLCAWWGRVNYGYTFGSGTRLTVV.

This clone was counted once. The genes are TRBV2 and TRBJ2-3; D is unresolved. Trimming cost V 2 bases and J 4 bases, with 10 bases left between them. The CDR3 has 14 residues. Germline CDR1 SNHLY, CDR2 FYNNEI. CDR3 nucleotide sequence: TGTGCCAGCAGTGAAAGCCTTACTGCAGATACGCAGTATTTT. As protein: CASSESLTADTQYF.

The chain links TRBV18 to TRBJ1-2; 12 bases are a match to TRBD1. Germline CDR1 KGHSH, CDR2 LQKENI. The CDR3 runs to 14 residues. Trimming at V came to 5 bases and at J to 8 bases, leaving 6 bases not matched to a gene. CDR3 protein: CASSWDRGQSGYTF. For the CDR3, the DNA is TGTGCCAGCTCATGGGACAGGGGGCAGTCGGGCTACACCTTC.

This clone was recorded once. The rearrangement uses TRBV7-2 and TRBJ2-1; 9 positions match TRBD2. CDR1 SGHTA and CDR2 FQGNSA come from the germline V gene. J gave up 15 bases and V 3 bases, and 12 bases lay outside the gene matches. CDR3 length: 14 residues. This CDR3 reads CASSFGPTSGRTFF. CDR3 nucleotide sequence: TGTGCCAGCAGCTTTGGGCCGACAAGCGGGAGGACGTTCTTC.

The chain recombines TRBV4-1 with TRBJ1-6; D uncertain. The CDR3 length is 17 residues. Trimming removed 5 bases from V and 0 bases from J, with 14 bases in between. CDR1 and CDR2 from the germline V gene are MGHRA and YSYEKL. CDR3 sequence (DNA): TGCGCCAGCAGCACGCAGCTCAGGAGCTCCTATAATTCACCCCTCCACTTT. Translated, it gives CASSTQLRSSYNSPLHF.

J is TRBJ2-3 and V is TRBV5-5, with D unclear. The CDR3 has 14 amino acids. Deletions cut 3 bases from V and 4 bases from J, with 12 bases between. Germline-derived CDR1 and CDR2 are SGHKS and YYEKEE (reference sequence). The CDR3 loop reads CASSSLVAADTQYF. For the CDR3, the DNA is TGTGCCAGCAGCTCCCTTGTAGCCGCAGATACGCAGTATTTT.

The chain has TRBV7-9 and TRBJ2-7, with D tentatively TRBD2 (6 bases). Trimming took 0 bases from V and 4 from J, leaving 13 bases between them. The length of the CDR3 is 15 residues. In germline, CDR1 is SEHNR, CDR2 FQNEAQ (reference sequence). CDR3 in DNA: TGTGCCAGCAGCTTAGCAGTAGCGGACTTTTACGAGCAGTACTTC. It is translated as CASSLAVADFYEQYF.

The V gene is TRBV6-6, the J gene TRBJ1-5; a weak D match, TRBD1 (5 bases). This CDR3 contains 16 residues. V lost 2 bases, J lost 2 bases, and 13 bases lay in between. CDR1 is MNHNY, CDR2 SVGAGI, per germline (reference sequence). In nucleotides, the CDR3 is TGTGCCAGCAGTTACGGAGGGGTAGAAGGCAATCAGCCCCAGCATTTT. It encodes CASSYGGVEGNQPQHF.

V is TRBV2 and J is TRBJ2-1; 10 bases fit TRBD2. Germline trimming cut 6 bases from V and 6 bases from J; bases unmatched to any gene: 11. This CDR3 has 16 residues. Germline assignment: CDR1 SNHLY and CDR2 FYNNEI. CDR3 nucleotide sequence: TGTGCCAGCAGGGATTTCCTAGCGGGAGCCGGCAATGAGCAGTTCTTC. Residues: CASRDFLAGAGNEQFF.

The chain links TRBV5-4 to TRBJ2-6; 7 nucleotides align to TRBD1. CDR1 SGHNT and CDR2 YYREEE come from the germline V gene (reference sequence). J lost 10 bases, V lost 4 bases, and 5 bases had no gene match. The CDR3 contains 13 residues. CDR3: CASSAQGKNVLTF. CDR3 bases: TGTGCCAGCAGCGCACAGGGGAAAAACGTCCTGACTTTC.

The chain employs TRBV30 and TRBJ1-1; D uncertain. Trimming removed 0 bases at V and 4 bases at J, with 9 bases between. Germline V gene data show CDR1 as GTSNPN and CDR2 as SVGIG (reference sequence). CDR3 length: 13 amino acids. The CDR3 DNA reads TGTGCCTGGAGTGTAAGGGCGGGCACTGAAGCTTTCTTT. Residues: CAWSVRAGTEAFF.

This sequence joins TRBV11-2 and TRBJ2-3, with unresolved D. The V gene lost 4 bases and the J gene lost 3 bases, with 8 bases spanning the gap. The CDR3 length is 13 residues. The V gene's germline CDR1 is SGHAT and CDR2 FQNNGV. CDR3 sequence reads: CASSSPLTDTQYF. The CDR3 coding sequence is TGTGCCAGCAGCTCCCCACTAACAGATACGCAGTATTTT.